The sequence of this T cell receptor (beta chain) was determined in a study of low-dose radiotherapy and immunotherapy resistance in tumors. This clonotype was observed many times. The time point denotes: after trial treatment. Treatment here: LDRT plus nivolumab, ipilimumab, low-dose cyclophosphamide and aspirin (RACIN trial). Tumors of eligible patients were advanced, solid and lacking tumor-infiltrating lymphocytes. TRAV- and TRBV-specific primers were used for first-strand cDNA, which covered alpha and beta chains. Both a constant-region primer and a V-primer adapter served to amplify TCRs across 15 to 20 PCR cycles. TCRdb re-derived calls from the reads in MiXCR, one entry per CDR3 protein. The sample holds more than 50,000 distinct CDR3 sequences; roughly 23% are singletons and the top ten take less than 7.5%. Germline V CDR1 and CDR2: LGHDT, YNNKEL (reference sequence). V lost 3 bases to trimming and J lost 6 bases; unmatched junction nucleotides: 9. The CDR3 length is 16 residues.

The chain employs TRBV3-1 and TRBJ2-2, with 8 bases that match TRBD2. This TCR came from a male donor with prostate cancer. Sequences were derived from PBMCs, sampled after low-dose radiotherapy plus immunotherapy. Here the CDR3 DNA reads TGTGCCAGCAGCCATGCGACTAGCGAGGAACCCGGGGAGCTGTTTTTT. Amino acid sequence: CASSHATSEEPGELFF.